This T cell receptor beta chain was profiled in a study of blood T cells in healthy people across ages. Study-wide results and caveats: One million T cells yielded diversity estimates that were considered underestimates.

Together with a sample-barcoded 5' primer, a J-beta primer mix was included in a second PCR lasting about 7 to 11 cycles. Every sample returned 3 million or more CDR3-containing paired-end reads. A single record per CDR3 protein comes from TCRdb applying MiXCR to the 5' RACE reads. The sample has around 1,800,000 distinct CDR3 sequences; roughly two fifths are singletons. Notes on this clonotype: The antigen is undetermined. This may arise from a read error, as a much more abundant clone is one base away.

Aged about 6 to 90, donors were systemically healthy Caucasians from Russia. The authors drew 7.5 to 10 milliliters of peripheral blood from each donor. Sequenced input: blood. The clonotype originates from a human donor in good health.

CDR3 nucleotides: TGCAGCGCTTACGGGGGCCACATGAACAATGAGCAGTACTTC. It encodes CSAYGGHMNNEQYF. The J gene is TRBJ2-4, the V gene TRBV29-1, with D perhaps being TRBD1 or TRBD2 (6 bases each). Trimming shortened V by 7 bases and J by 13 bases, and 26 bases separated the two germline ends. CDR1 and CDR2 from the germline V gene are SQVTM and ANQGSEA. There are 14 residues in the CDR3.